Listed here are 30 T cell receptor beta chains from one sample, sequenced in a study of T cell changes during pregnancy in multiple sclerosis. Sequencing used immunoSEQ multiplex PCR; TCRdb keeps in-frame clones, though not all of them. The sample comprises around 58,000 clones, around nine tenths of which are singletons, and around 0.85% rests with the top ten. Specimen: peripheral blood, collected before pregnancy. These receptors originate from a female donor with multiple sclerosis, enrolled in a pregnancy study.

CDR3 bases: TGTGCCAGTAGTACAGGGGTGGCTAATGAAAAACTGTTTTTT. It specifies CASSTGVANEKLFF. V gene TRBV19 combines with J gene TRBJ1-4, with D maybe TRBD1 (6 bases). Deletions cut 4 bases from V and 3 bases from J, with 9 bases between. The CDR3 sequence is 14 residues long. Germline values: CDR1 LNHDA, CDR2 SQIVND (reference sequence).

The J gene is TRBJ2-7, the V gene TRBV27, with D maybe TRBD2 (7 bases). The CDR3 is made up of 13 amino acids. V lost 8 bases and J 5 bases, leaving 16 bases between the germline ends. Germline CDR1 MNHEY, CDR2 SMNVEV (reference sequence). The CDR3: CASAWGGLNEQYF. The CDR3 nucleotides are TGTGCCAGCGCCTGGGGGGGCCTAAACGAGCAGTACTTC.

This chain links TRBV18 with TRBJ1-2; 7 nucleotides line up with TRBD1. This CDR3 spans 17 amino acids. The germline V gene encodes CDR1 KGHSH and CDR2 LQKENI. V shed 4 bases and J 1 base; nucleotides not matched to a gene: 12. The CDR3 region is CASSRTGVQDRNYGYTF. The CDR3 DNA follows: TGTGCCAGCTCACGCACAGGGGTCCAGGATCGTAACTATGGCTACACCTTC.

The V gene is TRBV7-3, the J gene TRBJ2-3; TRBD1 might be the D (5 bases). V gave up 5 bases and J gave up 4 bases, with 13 bases separating them. The CDR3 runs to 14 residues. Germline V CDR1 and CDR2: SGHTA, FQGTGA. The CDR3 loop is CASSPDRRSDTQYF. In nucleotides, the CDR3 is TGTGCCAGCAGCCCCGACAGACGGTCAGATACGCAGTATTTT. The entire variable domain, with the rest obtained from reference TRBV7-3 and TRBJ2-3, is as follows: GAGVSQTPSNKVTEKGKYVELRCDPISGHTALYWYRQSLGQGPEFLIYFQGTGAADDSGLPNDRFFAVRPEGSVSTLKIQRTERGDSAVYLCASSPDRRSDTQYFGPGTRLTVL.

The J gene is TRBJ2-5, the V gene TRBV6-1, with 8 positions matching TRBD2. The ends lost 7 bases at V and 2 bases at J; junction bases unmatched: 6. Germline V CDR1 and CDR2: MNHNS, SASEGT. The length of the CDR3 is 14 residues. The CDR3 region is CASIGGGPQETQYF. In DNA form, the CDR3 reads TGTGCCAGCATCGGGGGGGGGCCACAAGAGACCCAGTACTTC.

The chain uses TRBV6-5 and TRBJ1-4, with D uncertain. This CDR3 is 14 amino acids long. The V end lost 6 bases, the J end lost 2 bases, and 10 bases lay between the germline ends. Germline loops: CDR1 MNHEY, CDR2 SVGAGI. The CDR3 coding sequence is TGTGCCAGCAGCCCAGGACTGACTAATGAAAAACTGTTTTTT. Its translation is CASSPGLTNEKLFF.

On this clone itself: One end of the junction does not line up with germline, which may come from a read error. The genes are TRBV4-1 and TRBJ1-1; D gene unclear. Germline loops: CDR1 MGHRA, CDR2 YSYEKL. The CDR3 has 10 amino acids. Written as DNA, the CDR3 is TGCGCCAGCAGCCAAGATCACCCGGTATTT. This sequence encodes CASSQDHPVF.

This chain links TRBV4-2 with TRBJ1-5; 8 nucleotides match TRBD1. Germline assignment: CDR1 LGHNA and CDR2 YNFKEQ. Trimming at V came to 1 base and at J to 5 bases, leaving 4 bases not matched to a gene. The CDR3 consists of 15 residues. CDR3 protein: CASSQAGTGHQPQHF. The CDR3 bases are TGTGCCAGCAGCCAAGCTGGGACAGGTCATCAGCCCCAGCATTTT.

The chain couples TRBV18 to TRBJ2-1, with 7 positions matching TRBD1. J gave up 5 bases and V 6 bases, and 4 bases lay outside the gene matches. This CDR3 is 13 amino acids long. Germline CDR1 is KGHSH and CDR2 is LQKENI. CDR3 region: CASSAQGNNEQFF. In DNA, the CDR3 is TGTGCCAGCTCGGCACAGGGGAACAATGAGCAGTTCTTC.

This clone was seen once. The CDR3 loop is CASSLEVLAGVLTDTQYF. CDR3 coding DNA: TGCGCCAGCAGCTTGGAGGTCCTAGCGGGGGTCTTAACAGATACGCAGTATTTT. V gene TRBV5-1 combines with J gene TRBJ2-3; TRBD2 matches 10 bases. The CDR3 loop spans 18 amino acids. From germline, CDR1 is SGHRS and CDR2 YFSETQ. J lost 3 bases, V lost 0 bases, and 10 bases had no gene match.

This clone appeared many times. The V call is TRBV12-2, the J call TRBJ2-7; the D call of TRBD1 is as the table states it, not checked on the DNA. TRBV12-2 has pseudogene status. The CDR3 sequence is 13 residues long. CDR3 nucleotide sequence: TGTGCAAGTCGCTTAGGACAGAGCTACGAGCAGTACTTC. It is translated as CASRLGQSYEQYF.

The rearrangement uses TRBV5-6 and TRBJ2-1, with TRBD2 matching 7 bases. This CDR3 region has 16 residues. The V gene end was trimmed by 4 bases and the J gene end by 0 bases; junction bases not matched to a gene: 7. CDR1 and CDR2 from the germline V gene are SGHDT and YYEEEE. The CDR3 nucleotides are TGTGCCAGCAGCCGCGGGGGTCCAAGCTCCTACAATGAGCAGTTCTTC. Its protein is CASSRGGPSSYNEQFF.

CDR3 residues: CASSIPSGGTDTQYF. The CDR3 nucleotides read TGCGCCAGCAGCATCCCTAGCGGGGGAACAGATACGCAGTATTTT. The chain recombines TRBV5-1 with TRBJ2-3; TRBD2 matches 10 bases. CDR1 and CDR2 (germline): SGHRS, YFSETQ. V gave up 4 bases and J gave up 3 bases; unmatched junction bases: 5. The CDR3 spans 15 residues.

There are a few counts of this clone. The chain employs TRBV6-5 and TRBJ1-1; D is ambiguous. V gave up 0 bases and J gave up 5 bases, with 7 bases separating them. The CDR3 spans 13 residues. Germline V gene sequence: CDR1 MNHEY, CDR2 SVGAGI. The CDR3 DNA sequence: TGTGCCAGCAGTTACTCCTCTGTAACTGAAGCTTTCTTT. This codes for CASSYSSVTEAFF.

A single count supports this clone. V usage is TRBV5-1 and J usage is TRBJ2-7; 14 positions match TRBD2. Trimming removed 2 bases from V and 5 bases from J; junction bases left unmatched: 6. The germline CDR1 and CDR2 sequences are SGHRS and YFSETQ. This CDR3 is 16 amino acids long. CDR3: CASSLLTSGGADEQYF. DNA for the CDR3: TGCGCCAGCAGCTTACTGACTAGCGGGGGGGCGGACGAGCAGTACTTC.

V and J are TRBV6-4 and TRBJ2-3, with 9 bases that match TRBD2. CDR3 size: 14 residues. V dropped 6 bases and J dropped 5; count of bases not matched to a gene: 6. Germline CDR1 and CDR2: MRHNA and SNTAGT. For the CDR3, the DNA is TGTGCCAGCAGCCTTAGCGGGGGAGAAGATACGCAGTATTTT. Encoded protein: CASSLSGGEDTQYF.

The V call is TRBV5-8, the J call TRBJ2-5, with TRBD1 matching over 8 bases. The J call may be faulty, since TRBJ2-7 better matches the DNA end. The germline gives CDR1 SGHTS, CDR2 YDEGEE. This CDR3 is 13 amino acids long. CDR3 DNA sequence: TGTGCCAGTTCTGACAGGGGCTCCTACGAGCAGTACTTC. Residues: CASSDRGSYEQYF.

This rearrangement joins TRBV11-2 to TRBJ2-7; D gene ambiguous. CDR3 length equals 13 residues. V was cut by 3 bases and J by 0 bases, with 6 bases left in between. The germline V gene encodes CDR1 SGHAT and CDR2 FQNNGV. In nucleotides, the CDR3 is TGTGCCAGCAGCTTCGCACTCTCCTACGAGCAGTACTTC. It encodes CASSFALSYEQYF.

The V gene is TRBV5-1, the J gene TRBJ2-3; 7 positions match TRBD2. This CDR3 contains 15 residues. J lost 2 bases, V lost 0 bases, and 3 bases had no gene match. Germline V CDR1 and CDR2: SGHRS, YFSETQ. The CDR3 sequence: CASSLAGGYTDTQYF. In nucleotides, the CDR3 is TGCGCCAGCAGCTTGGCGGGGGGATACACAGATACGCAGTATTTT.

The sample holds one count of this clone. The rearrangement links TRBV6-1 to TRBJ1-2; D unresolved. V was trimmed by 0 bases and J by 10 bases, leaving 15 bases between them. Germline V gene lookup returns CDR1 MNHNS and CDR2 SASEGT. This CDR3 is 14 amino acids long. The CDR3 sequence: CASSEALRGIDYTF. CDR3 bases: TGTGCCAGCAGTGAAGCGCTTCGAGGGATTGACTACACCTTC.

The J gene is TRBJ2-5, the V gene TRBV7-2, with TRBD2 as a possible D gene (6 bases). This CDR3 is 14 amino acids long. Germline lookup yields CDR1 SGHTA and CDR2 FQGNSA. Trimming shortened V by 5 bases and J by 3 bases, and 13 bases separated the two germline ends. As DNA, the CDR3 is TGTGCCAGCAGCCGCGGGACTCGAAAAGAGACCCAGTACTTC. This encodes CASSRGTRKETQYF.

This sequence joins TRBV5-1 and TRBJ2-7, with D maybe TRBD2 (5 bases). This CDR3 region has 15 residues. CDR1 and CDR2 (germline): SGHRS, YFSETQ. Trimming shortened V by 4 bases and J by 2 bases, and 16 bases separated the two germline ends. The DNA of the CDR3 is TGCGCCAGCAGCACTTGGGGAGAGAGGGCCTACGAGCAGTACTTC. The encoded protein is CASSTWGERAYEQYF.

The chain employs TRBV7-3 and TRBJ2-1, with TRBD1 identical over 7 bases. CDR1 and CDR2 from the germline V gene are SGHTA and FQGTGA. J was trimmed by 4 bases and V by 2 bases; bases with no gene match: 5. The CDR3 has 15 residues. CDR3 protein: CASSLHRDSYNEQFF. CDR3 DNA sequence: TGTGCCAGCAGCTTACACCGGGACAGTTACAATGAGCAGTTCTTC. The entire variable domain, with the rest obtained from reference TRBV7-3 and TRBJ2-1, is as follows: GAGVSQTPSNKVTEKGKYVELRCDPISGHTALYWYRQSLGQGPEFLIYFQGTGAADDSGLPNDRFFAVRPEGSVSTLKIQRTERGDSAVYLCASSLHRDSYNEQFFGPGTRLTVL.

This clone was seen only a few times. This chain joins TRBV9 and TRBJ2-5; 10 bases map to TRBD2. Germline CDR1 and CDR2: SGDLS and YYNGEE. V dropped 1 base and J dropped 5; count of bases not matched to a gene: 2. There are 14 residues in the CDR3. CDR3 in amino acids: CASSVLAGDETQYF. Here the CDR3 DNA reads TGTGCCAGCAGCGTACTAGCGGGGGATGAGACCCAGTACTTC.

This sequence joins TRBV5-6 and TRBJ1-5, with D maybe TRBD1 (5 bases). Germline V gives CDR1 SGHDT, CDR2 YYEEEE. CDR3 length: 15 amino acids. The V gene lost 4 bases and the J gene lost 2 bases, with 13 bases spanning the gap. The CDR3 protein is CASSQGSIGNQPQHF. The CDR3 region has the DNA TGTGCCAGCAGCCAGGGTTCGATAGGCAATCAGCCCCAGCATTTT.

This clone was counted between two and nine times. The V call is TRBV5-4, the J call TRBJ1-6, with 7 nucleotides matching TRBD1. Germline assignment: CDR1 SGHNT and CDR2 YYREEE (reference sequence). The V segment lost 0 bases and the J segment 7 bases; nucleotides outside the gene matches: 1. The length of the CDR3 is 14 residues. The DNA for the CDR3 is TGTGCCAGCAGCTTGGACAGGGGAAATTCACCCCTCCACTTT. Translating it yields CASSLDRGNSPLHF. Drawing the rest from reference TRBV5-4 and TRBJ1-6, the complete variable domain is ETGVTQSPTHLIKTRGQQVTLRCSSQSGHNTVSWYQQALGQGPQFIFQYYREEENGRGNFPPRFSGLQFPNYSSELNVNALELDDSALYLCASSLDRGNSPLHFGNGTRLTVT.

The chain has TRBV2 and TRBJ1-1; D gene ambiguous. The CDR3 contains 14 residues. Germline V gene lookup returns CDR1 SNHLY and CDR2 FYNNEI. Trimming removed 4 bases from V and 6 bases from J, with 15 bases in between. The CDR3, as DNA: TGTGCCAGCAGTGCCGAGGCCATATCCGCTGAAGCTTTCTTT. As protein: CASSAEAISAEAFF. The full variable domain, with the rest looked up from reference TRBV2 and TRBJ1-1, is EPEVTQTPSHQVTQMGQEVILRCVPISNHLYFYWYRQILGQKVEFLVSFYNNEISEKSEIFDDQFSVERPDGSNFTLKIRSTKLEDSAMYFCASSAEAISAEAFFGQGTRLTVV.

This clone appeared once. The V call is TRBV4-2, the J call TRBJ1-4, with 9 bases aligning to TRBD1. Germline trimming cut 5 bases from V and 8 bases from J; bases unmatched to any gene: 9. Germline V gene lookup returns CDR1 LGHNA and CDR2 YNFKEQ. The CDR3 has 15 residues. The CDR3 nucleotides are TGTGCCAGCAGCTCCCGGGACAGGGAGCGCGAAAAACTGTTTTTT. Its translation: CASSSRDREREKLFF.

About this clone: The same CDR3 also results from other DNA sequences found in this sample. The rearrangement uses TRBV4-2 and TRBJ1-1, with no clear D. Germline loops: CDR1 LGHNA, CDR2 YNFKEQ. Trimming cost V 0 bases and J 5 bases, with 7 bases left between them. The length of the CDR3 is 13 residues. This chain's CDR3 is CASSQEPRTEAFF. DNA for the CDR3: TGTGCCAGCAGCCAAGAGCCGAGGACTGAAGCTTTCTTT.

The chain links TRBV19 to TRBJ1-1; D possibly corresponds to TRBD1 (6 bases). The CDR3 has 14 amino acids. V dropped 5 bases and J dropped 3 bases, with 13 bases sitting between them. CDR1 is LNHDA and CDR2 is SQIVND in the germline V gene (reference sequence). In DNA, the CDR3 is TGTGCCAGTAGTGCACAGGGAACCTACACTGAAGCTTTCTTT. The encoded protein is CASSAQGTYTEAFF. Filled out from reference TRBV19 and TRBJ1-1, the complete variable domain reads DGGITQSPKYLFRKEGQNVTLSCEQNLNHDAMYWYRQDPGQGLRLIYYSQIVNDFQKGDIAEGYSVSREKKESFPLTVTSAQKNPTAFYLCASSAQGTYTEAFFGQGTRLTVV.